This T cell receptor beta chain was identified in a study of beta chain features in type 1 diabetes. Study-wide findings and caveats: Type 1 diabetes patients showed a moderate but significant shortening of TCRB CDR3s in all four CD4+ subsets.

What was sequenced were expressed TCRB transcripts, since all of the isolated RNA had been reverse transcribed. Produced via immunoSEQ multiplex PCR; TCRdb's table is partial and in-frame only. Here the sample spans 300,000 to 350,000 clones, about 19% being singletons. This clone was observed a few times. Its antigen is undetermined. Every participating donor gave one draw, a heparinised blood sample averaging approximately 110 mL. CD45RO/CCR7/CD25/CD127/CD95/CD27 staining was used to isolate CD4+ naive, central memory, regulatory and stem cell-like memory cells by sorting. This CDR3 comprises 15 residues. Germline assignment: CDR1 LNHDA and CDR2 SQIVND (reference sequence). Trimming took off 3 bases at V and 2 bases at J, with 13 bases between the two ends.

Sequencing was carried out using naive CD4+ T cells from blood. The chain has TRBV19 and TRBJ1-1, with a possible D match to TRBD1 (6 bases). The origin of this receptor is a woman aged 18-30 years in good health. CDR3 sequence reads: CASSIRSRGNTEAFF. CDR3 in DNA: TGTGCCAGTAGTATCCGGTCCAGGGGAAACACTGAAGCTTTCTTT.